Detailed here is one T cell receptor (beta chain). Its antigen is unidentified. The time point denotes: cycle 4 day 1 (C4D1), after less than seven weeks of nivolumab. Every patient relapsed after autologous stem cell transplantation, and brentuximab vedotin exposure varied. The CDR3 has 17 residues. With 2 bases clipped from V and 1 base from J, the junction kept 10 bases outside the gene matches. Germline CDR1 is SGDLS and CDR2 is YYNGEE. The data belong to a study of PD-1 blockade in classical Hodgkin lymphoma. Study results and caveats: Patients with a complete response exhibited baseline diversity comparable to newly diagnosed patients. According to reports, newly diagnosed patients had lower baseline TCR diversity than healthy donors, and relapsed/refractory patients had lower baseline TCR diversity still. Diversity in CD4+ TCRs, unlike that measured in CD8+ TCRs, had risen significantly by C4D1.

Measured with immunoSEQ multiplex PCR; TCRdb has only the in-frame clones, and not every one. The sample has about 33,000 clones, 72% seen once; the top ten hold approximately 4%. This clonotype was obtained from a human donor with classical Hodgkin lymphoma. The sequencing here drew on peripheral blood mononuclear cells (PBMCs), taken before the fourth cycle of nivolumab. This chain links TRBV9 with TRBJ2-7, with 9 bases lining up with TRBD2. The CDR3 bases are TGTGCCAGCAGCGTGGGTTTAGCGGGGGCCAAGTCCTACGAGCAGTACTTC. Protein: CASSVGLAGAKSYEQYF.